This T cell receptor (beta chain) came from a study of blood T cell repertoires in COVID-19. The overall study: The cDNA or gDNA used as material had been derived from T cells, B-cell-depleted T cells, or PBMCs.

This CDR3 spans 15 amino acids. The V gene's germline CDR1 is MRHNA and CDR2 SNTAGT. V trimming: 10 bases; J trimming: 0 bases; junction bases outside the gene matches: 9. Profiling relied on immunoSEQ multiplex PCR, and the TCRdb table lists in-frame clones only, not all of them. The data hold some 180,000 clones, with 75% to 90% observed a single time. V and J are TRBV6-4 and TRBJ1-1; 9 bases line up with TRBD1. The sample was PBMCs or T cells enriched from blood (not recorded which). The sequence was obtained from a man aged 40-55 years who had recovered from COVID-19. The CDR3 region has the DNA TGTGCCACTATACAGGGGGCGAGGTTGAACACTGAAGCTTTCTTT. It translates to CATIQGARLNTEAFF.